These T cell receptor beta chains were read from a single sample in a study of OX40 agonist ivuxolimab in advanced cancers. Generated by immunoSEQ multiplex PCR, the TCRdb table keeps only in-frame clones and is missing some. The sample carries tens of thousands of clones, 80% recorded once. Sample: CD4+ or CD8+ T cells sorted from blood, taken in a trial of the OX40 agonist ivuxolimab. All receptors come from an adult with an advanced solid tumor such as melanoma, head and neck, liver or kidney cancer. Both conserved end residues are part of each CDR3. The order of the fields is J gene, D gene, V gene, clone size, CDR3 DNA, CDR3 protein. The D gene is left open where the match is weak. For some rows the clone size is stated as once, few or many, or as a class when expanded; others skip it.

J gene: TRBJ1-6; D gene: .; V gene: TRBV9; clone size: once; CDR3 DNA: TGTGCCAGCAGCCCCCGATCCTATAATTCACCCCTCCACTTT; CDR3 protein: CASSPRSYNSPLHF
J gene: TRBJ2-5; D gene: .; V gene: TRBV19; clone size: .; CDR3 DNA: TGTGCCAGCCGATCCCGACTACCGGGCCTGGAGACCCAGTACTTC; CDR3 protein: CASRSRLPGLETQYF
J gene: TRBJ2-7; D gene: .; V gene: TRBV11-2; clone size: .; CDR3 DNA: TGTGCCAGCAGCTTAGTGTTCGGGGGTGGCTCCTACGAGCAGTACTTC; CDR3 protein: CASSLVFGGGSYEQYF
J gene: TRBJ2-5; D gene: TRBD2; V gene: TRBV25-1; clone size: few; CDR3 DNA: TGTGCCAGCAGTGGCTCCGGGACTAGCGGGGCAGAGACCCAGTACTTC; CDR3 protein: CASSGSGTSGAETQYF
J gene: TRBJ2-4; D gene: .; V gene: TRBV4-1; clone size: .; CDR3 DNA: TGCGCCAGCAGCGCCGACAGGTCAAAGAGGGCCAAAAACATTCAGTACTTC; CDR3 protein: CASSADRSKRAKNIQYF
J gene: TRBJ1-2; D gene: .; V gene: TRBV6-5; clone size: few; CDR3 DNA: TGTGCCAGCAGTTCCGAAACTCGATATGGCTACACCTTC; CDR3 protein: CASSSETRYGYTF
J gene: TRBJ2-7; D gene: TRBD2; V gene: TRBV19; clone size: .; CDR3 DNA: TGTGCCAGTAGTATGGCCCACTCTACTAGCGGGAGCTCCTACGAGCAGTACTTC; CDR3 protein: CASSMAHSTSGSSYEQYF
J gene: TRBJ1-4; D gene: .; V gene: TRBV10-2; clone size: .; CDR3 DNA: TGCGCCAGCAACCCCGGCAGGGGCCTCGGGGATGAAAAACTGTTTTTT; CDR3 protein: CASNPGRGLGDEKLFF
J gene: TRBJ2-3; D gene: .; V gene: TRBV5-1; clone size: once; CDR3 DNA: TGCGCCAGCAGCGCCACCTCTAGCACAGATACGCAGTATTTT; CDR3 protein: CASSATSSTDTQYF
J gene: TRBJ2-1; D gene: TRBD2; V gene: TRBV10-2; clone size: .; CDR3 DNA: TGCGCAAGCAGCGGGAGAGCTCATGAGCAGTTCTTC; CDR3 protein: CASSGRAHEQFF
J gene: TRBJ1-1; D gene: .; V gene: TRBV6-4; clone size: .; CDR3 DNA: TGTGCCAGCCGGGACACATCACTGGGCACTGAAGCTTTCTTT; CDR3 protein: CASRDTSLGTEAFF
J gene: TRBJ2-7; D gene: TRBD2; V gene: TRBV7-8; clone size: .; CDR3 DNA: TGTGCCAGCAGCGCCTTAGCGGGGGCTGCCGGCGAGCAGTACTTC; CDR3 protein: CASSALAGAAGEQYF
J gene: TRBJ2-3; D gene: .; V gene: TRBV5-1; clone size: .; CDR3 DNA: TGCGCCAGCAGCTTGTCAGGGAGCCCGACAGATACGCAGTATTTT; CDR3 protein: CASSLSGSPTDTQYF
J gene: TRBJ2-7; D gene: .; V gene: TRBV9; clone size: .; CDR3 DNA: TGTGCCAGCAGCCCTGGGGAGCCCCCCAACGAGCAGTACTTC; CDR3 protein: CASSPGEPPNEQYF
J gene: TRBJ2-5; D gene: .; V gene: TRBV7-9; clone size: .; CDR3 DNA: TGTGCCAGCAGCTTACCCCAAGAGACCCAGTACTTC; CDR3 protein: CASSLPQETQYF
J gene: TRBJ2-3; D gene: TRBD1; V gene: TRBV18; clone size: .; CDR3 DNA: TGTGCCAGCTCACCGGGACAGGGAGACACAGATACGCAGTATTTT; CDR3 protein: CASSPGQGDTDTQYF
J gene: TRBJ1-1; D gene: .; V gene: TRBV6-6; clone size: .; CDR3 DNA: TGTGCCAGCAGCCGGACAAGGTCGGCACCTGAAGCTTTCTTT; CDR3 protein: CASSRTRSAPEAFF
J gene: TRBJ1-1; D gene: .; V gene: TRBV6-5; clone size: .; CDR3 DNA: TGTGCCAGCACCCCGAACGACAGGTTCGCTGAAGCTTTCTTT; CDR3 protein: CASTPNDRFAEAFF
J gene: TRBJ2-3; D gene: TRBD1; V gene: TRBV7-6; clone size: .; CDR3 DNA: TGTGCCAGCACCCGGGACAGGGGAGGCACAGATACGCAGTATTTT; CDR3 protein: CASTRDRGGTDTQYF
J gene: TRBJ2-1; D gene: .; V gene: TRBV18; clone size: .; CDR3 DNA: TGTGCCAGCTCACCTATAGGCGGAAGCTCCTACAATGAGCAGTTCTTC; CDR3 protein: CASSPIGGSSYNEQFF
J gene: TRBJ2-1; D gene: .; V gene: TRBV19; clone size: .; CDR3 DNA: TGTGCCAGTACCCTTCCTTTGTGGAGCTCCTACAATGAGCAGTTCTTC; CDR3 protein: CASTLPLWSSYNEQFF
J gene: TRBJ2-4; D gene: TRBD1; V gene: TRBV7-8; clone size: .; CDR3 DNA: TGTGCCAGCAGCGGGGGACAGGGATTGATTCAGTACTTC; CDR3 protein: CASSGGQGLIQYF
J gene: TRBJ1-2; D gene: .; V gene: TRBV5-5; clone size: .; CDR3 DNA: TGTGCCAGCAGCTTGCGAGGAGTTGGGCGGTATGGCTACACCTTC; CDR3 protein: CASSLRGVGRYGYTF
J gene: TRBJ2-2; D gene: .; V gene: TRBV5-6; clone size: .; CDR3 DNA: TGTGCCAGCACCCGTTTCCGACTCACCGGGGAGCTGTTTTTT; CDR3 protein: CASTRFRLTGELFF
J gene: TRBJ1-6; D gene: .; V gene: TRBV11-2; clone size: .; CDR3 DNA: TGTGCCAGCAGCAACCGGGACAATAATTCACCCCTCCACTTT; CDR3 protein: CASSNRDNNSPLHF
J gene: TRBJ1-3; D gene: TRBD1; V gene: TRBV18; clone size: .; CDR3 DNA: TGTGCCAGCTCACCGGGACAGGGAGGAGGAAACACCATATATTTT; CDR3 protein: CASSPGQGGGNTIYF
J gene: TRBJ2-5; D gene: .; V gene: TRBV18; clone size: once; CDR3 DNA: TGTGCCAGCCGAGCGGACCAAGAGACCCAGTACTTC; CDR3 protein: CASRADQETQYF
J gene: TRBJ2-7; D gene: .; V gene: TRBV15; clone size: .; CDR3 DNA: TGTGCCACCAGCAGAGATAGACACGAGCAGTACTTC; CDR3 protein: CATSRDRHEQYF
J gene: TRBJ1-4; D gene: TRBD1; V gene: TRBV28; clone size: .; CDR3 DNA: TGTGCCAGCAGTCTCGGGACAGGGGGCAGGGAAAAACTGTTTTTT; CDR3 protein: CASSLGTGGREKLFF
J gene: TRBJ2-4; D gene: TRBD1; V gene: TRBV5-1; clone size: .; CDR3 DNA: TGCGCCAGCAGCAATGGACAGGCTCACAACATTCAGTACTTC; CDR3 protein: CASSNGQAHNIQYF
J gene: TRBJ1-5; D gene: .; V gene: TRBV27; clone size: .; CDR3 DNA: TGTGCCAGCAGTTTAAGAGGCAATCAGCCCCAGCATTTT; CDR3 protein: CASSLRGNQPQHF
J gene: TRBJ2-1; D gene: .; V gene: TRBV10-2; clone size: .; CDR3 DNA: TGCGCCAGCAGACAGGGAAGAAACAATGAGCAGTTCTTC; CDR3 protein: CASRQGRNNEQFF
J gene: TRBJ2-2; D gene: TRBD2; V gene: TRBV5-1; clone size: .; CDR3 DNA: TGCGCCAGCAGCTCGGGACTAGCGGGAGGGCCGGGCACCGGGGAGCTGTTTTTT; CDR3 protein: CASSSGLAGGPGTGELFF
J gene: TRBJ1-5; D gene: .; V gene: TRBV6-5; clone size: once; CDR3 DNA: TGTGCCAGCAGTCTTACAGAGGGGGGGGGTCAGACCCAGCATTTT; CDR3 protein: CASSLTEGGGQTQHF
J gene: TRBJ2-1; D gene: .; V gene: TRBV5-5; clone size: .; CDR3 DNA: TGTGCCAGCAGCTTTACAGGGAATTCCTACAATGAGCAGTTCTTC; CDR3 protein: CASSFTGNSYNEQFF
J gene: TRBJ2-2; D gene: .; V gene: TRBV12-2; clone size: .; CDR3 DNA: TGTGCAAGTCGCTTAGTCGTTGGACTAGCGGGGACCGGGGAGCTGTTTTTT; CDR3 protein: CASRLVVGLAGTGELFF
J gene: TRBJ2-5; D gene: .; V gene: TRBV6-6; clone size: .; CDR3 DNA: TGTGCCAGCCTCAAGGGGGAGACCCAGTACTTC; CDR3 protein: CASLKGETQYF